The TCR beta chain described here comes from a study of response to subunit inactivated influenza vaccine. The length of the CDR3 is 15 residues. Germline-derived CDR1 and CDR2 are SGHTA and FQGNSA. Deletions cut 0 bases from V and 6 bases from J, with 12 bases between. From the RT-PCR reads, TCRdb called clonotypes with MiXCR, one entry per CDR3 protein. The sample holds 700,000 to 800,000 distinct CDR3 sequences, roughly 18% seen once. This clonotype was counted a few times. Its antigen is undetermined. Study conclusions and caveats: It was suggested by the authors that few new T cells are recruited by each seasonal influenza vaccination.

The specimen was PBMCs from blood, collected around 5 days after vaccination. The genes are TRBV7-2 and TRBJ1-5; TRBD1 is a possible D gene (5 bases). The clonotype was recovered from a man between 45 and 60 years old who received an inactivated influenza vaccine. The CDR3 protein is CASSLAPGRGQPQHF. For the CDR3, the DNA is TGTGCCAGCAGCTTAGCACCGGGGCGAGGTCAGCCCCAGCATTTT.